This T cell receptor beta chain comes out of a study of response to subunit inactivated influenza vaccine. The study, taken as a whole, reports: A suggestion made by the authors is that each seasonal influenza vaccination recruits few new T cells.

A few counts support this clonotype. Its antigen remains unknown. CDR1 and CDR2 from the germline V gene are SGHRS and YFSETQ. The V segment lost 2 bases and the J segment 4 bases; nucleotides outside the gene matches: 4. This CDR3 contains 15 residues. A single record per CDR3 protein comes from TCRdb applying MiXCR to the RT-PCR reads. The sample comprises roughly 700,000 distinct CDR3 sequences, approximately 14% of which are singletons, and roughly 10% rests with the top ten. The V call is TRBV5-1, the J call TRBJ2-2; 8 bases match TRBD2. This TCR was recovered from a man in his fifties or sixties who received an inactivated influenza vaccine. The sample in question was PBMCs from blood, obtained about 12 days after vaccination. CDR3: CASSFTAGATGELFF. In DNA form, the CDR3 reads TGCGCCAGCAGCTTCACAGCGGGAGCCACCGGGGAGCTGTTTTTT.